These 27 T cell receptor beta chains originate from one sample sequenced in a study of T cell changes during pregnancy in multiple sclerosis. Data came from immunoSEQ multiplex PCR; TCRdb stores just in-frame clones and leaves some out. This repertoire shows 75,000 to 90,000 clones, approximately 90% found once; its top ten account for roughly 0.21%. Specimen: CD4+ T cells from peripheral blood mononuclear cells, collected before pregnancy. These receptors all stem from a female donor with multiple sclerosis, enrolled in a pregnancy study.

The rearrangement joins TRBV5-7 to TRBJ1-4, with D unclear. TRBV5-7 is placed among ORFs of uncertain function. Trimming took 5 bases from V and 0 from J, leaving 11 bases between them. There are 15 residues in the CDR3. The CDR3 protein is CASSGKAATNEKLFF. As DNA, the CDR3 is TGTGCCAGCAGTGGCAAGGCGGCAACTAATGAAAAACTGTTTTTT.

V usage is TRBV9 and J usage is TRBJ2-3, with 9 bases matching TRBD1. Unmatched junction bases numbered 4, after V lost 0 bases and J lost 2 bases. The CDR3 runs 16 residues. The germline V gene has CDR1 SGDLS and CDR2 YYNGEE. This CDR3 is CASSVAWDRATDTQYF. The CDR3 region has the DNA TGTGCCAGCAGCGTAGCATGGGACAGGGCCACAGATACGCAGTATTTT.

The V gene is TRBV2, the J gene TRBJ2-2; 11 positions agree with TRBD2. The J segment lost 6 bases and the V segment lost 10 bases, leaving 10 bases of the junction unmatched. The CDR3 loop spans 15 amino acids. Per the germline V gene, CDR1 is SNHLY and CDR2 is FYNNEI. The DNA for the CDR3 is TGTGCCAATATGCCCCTTAGCGGGGGGGCCGGGGAGCTGTTTTTT. This codes for CANMPLSGGAGELFF.

The chain has TRBV19 and TRBJ2-7, with unresolved D. Germline-derived CDR1 and CDR2 are LNHDA and SQIVND (reference sequence). V dropped 6 bases and J dropped 0 bases, with 9 bases sitting between them. The CDR3 has 13 residues. The CDR3 nucleotides read TGTGCCAGTAGACGAGGCCTCTCCTACGAGCAGTACTTC. Amino acids: CASRRGLSYEQYF.

A few counts support this clone. V and J are TRBV29-1 and TRBJ2-4, with 7 positions matching TRBD1. This CDR3 spans 15 amino acids. Losses at the gene ends were 4 bases for V and 0 bases for J; bases not matched to a gene: 6. Germline V gene lookup returns CDR1 SQVTM and CDR2 ANQGSEA. The CDR3: CSVGLTGIAKNIQYF. DNA for the CDR3: TGCAGCGTTGGGCTGACAGGGATAGCCAAAAACATTCAGTACTTC.

This chain links TRBV19 with TRBJ2-5; TRBD1 matches 7 bases. Trimming cost V 7 bases and J 1 base; bases outside gene matches: 6. Germline CDR1 is LNHDA and CDR2 is SQIVND (reference sequence). This CDR3 has 14 amino acids. CDR3 residues: CASTSHRGQETQYF. CDR3 sequence (DNA): TGTGCCAGTACATCTCACAGGGGCCAAGAGACCCAGTACTTC.

This chain connects TRBV7-8 to TRBJ1-1; D uncertain. V shed 0 bases and J shed 0 bases, with 5 bases lying between them. Germline V lookup: CDR1 SGHVS, CDR2 FQNEAQ. This CDR3 is 14 amino acids long. Here the CDR3 reads CASSLAQVNTEAFF. CDR3 DNA sequence: TGTGCCAGCAGCTTAGCGCAGGTGAACACTGAAGCTTTCTTT.

The chain employs TRBV6-4 and TRBJ1-3; D gene unclear. The V gene's germline CDR1 is MRHNA and CDR2 SNTAGT. The CDR3 extends over 13 amino acids. V lost 9 bases, J lost 4 bases, and 13 bases lay in between. The CDR3 DNA sequence: TGTGCCAGGAAACACCTCTCGGGAAACACCATATATTTT. As protein: CARKHLSGNTIYF.

The V and J genes are TRBV6-1 and TRBJ1-1, with a tentative D call TRBD1 (6 bases). Trimming left V 2 bases short and J 4 bases short, with 8 bases between. Germline V CDR1 and CDR2: MNHNS, SASEGT. The CDR3 is made up of 13 amino acids. For the CDR3, the DNA is TGTGCCAGCAGTGAATTCAGGGGCACTGAAGCTTTCTTT. It encodes CASSEFRGTEAFF.

Here the CDR3 DNA reads TGTGCCAGCAGTAGGCGGCGGGGTGCCAGTCAGCCCCAGCATTTT. This sequence encodes CASSRRRGASQPQHF. This chain links TRBV6-5 with TRBJ1-5; the D is unclear. Germline lookup yields CDR1 MNHEY and CDR2 SVGAGI. This CDR3 has 15 amino acids. Deletions cut 5 bases from V and 6 bases from J, with 17 bases between.

The sample holds one count of this clone. The chain employs TRBV5-1 and TRBJ1-1; TRBD1 matches 7 bases. This CDR3 region has 14 residues. The J segment lost 3 bases and the V segment lost 0 bases, leaving 2 bases of the junction unmatched. Germline V gene lookup returns CDR1 SGHRS and CDR2 YFSETQ. The CDR3 DNA is TGCGCCAGCAGCTTGGTGCAGGGGGACACTGAAGCTTTCTTT. Translated: CASSLVQGDTEAFF.

CDR3 residues: CASIIPPDRGVSYEQYF. For the CDR3, the DNA is TGTGCCAGCATAATACCCCCCGACAGGGGAGTATCCTACGAGCAGTACTTC. The chain carries TRBV6-4 and TRBJ2-7; 8 nucleotides align to TRBD1. This CDR3 spans 17 amino acids. Per the germline V gene, CDR1 is MRHNA and CDR2 is SNTAGT. The J segment lost 1 base and the V segment lost 7 bases, leaving 15 bases of the junction unmatched.

V is TRBV18 and J is TRBJ1-1; the D gene is possibly TRBD1 (6 bases). The CDR3 has 16 residues. The germline V and J ends were trimmed by 3 bases and 3 bases, with 17 bases remaining between them. CDR1 is KGHSH and CDR2 is LQKENI in the germline V gene. The CDR3 coding sequence is TGTGCCAGCTCACCCGGCCATCGACAGGCTTACACTGAAGCTTTCTTT. This sequence encodes CASSPGHRQAYTEAFF.

This clone has a single count. The V and J genes are TRBV5-1 and TRBJ2-7, with D perhaps TRBD2 (6 bases). Germline V gene sequence: CDR1 SGHRS, CDR2 YFSETQ. This CDR3 region has 15 residues. Trimming left V 4 bases short and J 2 bases short, with 16 bases between. DNA of the CDR3: TGCGCCAGCAGCCCGCGGGGTGAGGCGACCTACGAGCAGTACTTC. It yields the protein CASSPRGEATYEQYF.

The rearrangement links TRBV5-1 to TRBJ2-5, with 8 bases aligning to TRBD1. CDR3 length: 15 residues. Germline CDR1 is SGHRS and CDR2 is YFSETQ. Trimming removed 4 bases from V and 5 bases from J; junction bases left unmatched: 10. The CDR3 loop is CASSRQQGAWETQYF. The CDR3 nucleotides read TGCGCCAGCAGCCGTCAGCAGGGGGCATGGGAGACCCAGTACTTC.

CDR3 sequence: CASSLPRAGSYEQYF. The CDR3 DNA reads TGTGCCAGCAGCCTCCCTCGGGCGGGATCCTACGAGCAGTACTTC. The chain links TRBV5-6 to TRBJ2-7; D perhaps matches TRBD2 (6 bases). V dropped 4 bases and J dropped 1 base, with 15 bases sitting between them. This CDR3 has 15 residues. The V gene's germline CDR1 is SGHDT and CDR2 YYEEEE.

The genes are TRBV27 and TRBJ2-7, with TRBD1 as a possible D gene (6 bases). The germline gives CDR1 MNHEY, CDR2 SMNVEV (reference sequence). V was cut by 5 bases and J by 2 bases, with 16 bases left in between. The CDR3 is 15 amino acids. CDR3 bases: TGTGCCAGCAGTCGTCAGGGACACCTTACCTACGAGCAGTACTTC. Residues: CASSRQGHLTYEQYF.

The gene calls are TRBV28 and TRBJ2-1, with D uncertain. V was trimmed by 8 bases and J by 0 bases, leaving 5 bases between them. Looked up from germline, CDR1 is MDHEN and CDR2 is SYDVKM. This CDR3 comprises 12 residues. DNA of the CDR3: TGTGCCAGCGCCGGCTCCTACAATGAGCAGTTCTTC. Its translation: CASAGSYNEQFF.

The V gene is TRBV7-3, the J gene TRBJ2-3; D gene unclear. The CDR3 runs to 13 residues. Trimming pared 5 bases from V and 5 bases from J, leaving 11 bases between. Germline CDR1 reads SGHTA; CDR2 reads FQGTGA. CDR3 DNA: TGTGCCAGCAGCCGATCGCCGGGAGATACGCAGTATTTT. Encoded protein: CASSRSPGDTQYF.

The chain employs TRBV18 and TRBJ1-2; 7 bases are a match to TRBD1. Germline assignment: CDR1 KGHSH and CDR2 LQKENI. After removal of 3 bases from V and 3 bases from J, the junction contained 10 bases not matched to a gene. The CDR3 sequence is 16 residues long. The CDR3 DNA reads TGTGCCAGCTCACCGGAGTCAGGTGACAGGGACTATGGCTACACCTTC. Its translation is CASSPESGDRDYGYTF.

This clone was seen a single time. The CDR3 coding sequence is TGTGCCAGTAGAGACAGGGGCAATCAGCCCCAGCATTTT. This sequence encodes CASRDRGNQPQHF. V and J are TRBV19 and TRBJ1-5; 7 nucleotides agree with TRBD1. Looked up from germline, CDR1 is LNHDA and CDR2 is SQIVND (reference sequence). V trimming: 6 bases; J trimming: 2 bases; junction bases outside the gene matches: 1. CDR3 length: 13 amino acids.

The rearrangement joins TRBV9 to TRBJ1-5; perhaps TRBD1 as D (6 bases). This CDR3 has 15 residues. Deletions cut 6 bases from V and 1 base from J, with 14 bases between. Per germline, CDR1 SGDLS and CDR2 YYNGEE. CDR3 bases: TGTGCCAGCATGAACAGGGCACGGAGCAATCAGCCCCAGCATTTT. Its translation: CASMNRARSNQPQHF.

The rearrangement links TRBV10-1 to TRBJ2-3, with 7 bases matching TRBD1. The ends lost 1 base at V and 6 bases at J; junction bases unmatched: 7. There are 15 residues in the CDR3. Germline V CDR1 and CDR2: WNHNN, SYGVQD (reference sequence). The CDR3 nucleotides are TGCGCCAGCAGTGAGTTTGGGGACAGAGGTGATACGCAGTATTTT. Translated: CASSEFGDRGDTQYF.

The V gene is TRBV5-4, the J gene TRBJ1-1; D gene unclear. The length of the CDR3 is 14 residues. V was trimmed by 0 bases and J by 0 bases, leaving 6 bases between them. Germline CDR1 and CDR2: SGHNT and YYREEE (reference sequence). CDR3 nucleotide sequence: TGTGCCAGCAGCTTGGCCCCGGTGAACACTGAAGCTTTCTTT. Protein: CASSLAPVNTEAFF.

The chain recombines TRBV5-6 with TRBJ1-5; 10 bases are a match to TRBD1. V lost 3 bases to trimming and J lost 5 bases; unmatched junction nucleotides: 11. Germline lookup yields CDR1 SGHDT and CDR2 YYEEEE. CDR3 length: 17 amino acids. The CDR3 here is CASSSGPPGQGYQPQHF. DNA for the CDR3: TGTGCCAGCAGCTCCGGCCCGCCGGGACAGGGGTATCAGCCCCAGCATTTT.

Only one count was recorded for this clone. This chain uses TRBV14 with TRBJ2-2; 8 bases map to TRBD2. Germline lookup yields CDR1 SGHDN and CDR2 FVKESK. Trimming cost V 0 bases and J 6 bases; bases outside gene matches: 9. The CDR3 is made up of 17 amino acids. As DNA, the CDR3 is TGTGCCAGCAGCCAAGATGGCGGACTAGCAGCTCCCGGGGAGCTGTTTTTT. Its translation: CASSQDGGLAAPGELFF. Filled out from reference TRBV14 and TRBJ2-2, the complete variable domain reads EAGVTQFPSHSVIEKGQTVTLRCDPISGHDNLYWYRRVMGKEIKFLLHFVKESKQDESGMPNNRFLAERTGGTYSTLKVQPAELEDSGVYFCASSQDGGLAAPGELFFGEGSRLTVL.

V usage is TRBV7-3 and J usage is TRBJ2-2; D perhaps matches TRBD1 (6 bases). This CDR3 contains 15 residues. Germline values: CDR1 SGHTA, CDR2 FQGTGA. Trimming removed 5 bases at V and 2 bases at J, with 12 bases between. Written as DNA, the CDR3 is TGTGCCAGCAGCCCCGACAGGTTTAACACCGGGGAGCTGTTTTTT. Encoded protein: CASSPDRFNTGELFF.